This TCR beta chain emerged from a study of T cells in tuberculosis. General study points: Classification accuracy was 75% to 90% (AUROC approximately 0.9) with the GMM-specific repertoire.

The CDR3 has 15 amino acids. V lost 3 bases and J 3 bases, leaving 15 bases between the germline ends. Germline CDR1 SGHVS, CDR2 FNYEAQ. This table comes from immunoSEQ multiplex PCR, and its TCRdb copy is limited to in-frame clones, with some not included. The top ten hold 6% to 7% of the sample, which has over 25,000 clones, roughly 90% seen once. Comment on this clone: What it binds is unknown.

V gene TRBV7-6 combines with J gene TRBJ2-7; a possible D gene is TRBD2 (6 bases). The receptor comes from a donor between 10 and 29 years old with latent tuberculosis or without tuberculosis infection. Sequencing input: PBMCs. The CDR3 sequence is CASSLFTGVIYEQYF. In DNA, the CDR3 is TGTGCCAGCAGCTTGTTTACGGGGGTGATCTACGAGCAGTACTTC.